This T cell receptor (beta chain) originates from a study of shared clonotypes between healthy human individuals. Naive CD8 populations comprised CD45RO-negative cells positively selected for CCR7, excluding terminally differentiated effector memory CD45RA+ cells. The donors were adults (healthy and HIV-negative) with no recent acute infections or vaccinations. Donors, without exception, were Caucasian adults residing in Nashville, Tennessee. For this clone: Its antigen is as yet unknown.

Running of the assay took place at deep level. Repertoires were generated with immunoSEQ multiplex PCR, while TCRdb's copy carries only in-frame clones and drops some. There are 500,000 to 700,000 clones in the sample; around 95% occur only once, and about 0.11% lies in the top ten. Whole-study findings and limits: The four-donor shared clonotypes exceeded non-shared clonotypes in generation probability, with non-shared ones scoring lower.

The CDR3 length is 14 residues. Trimming took off 3 bases at V and 1 base at J, with 6 bases between the two ends. Germline loops: CDR1 WNHNN, CDR2 SYGVQD (reference sequence). The sample consisted of naive CD8+ T cells sorted from blood. This receptor was obtained from a woman aged 25 to 39 in good health. The gene calls are TRBV10-1 and TRBJ2-2; D unclear. The CDR3 nucleotides are TGCGCCAGCAGTGAACATAGGAACACCGGGGAGCTGTTTTTT. This encodes CASSEHRNTGELFF.